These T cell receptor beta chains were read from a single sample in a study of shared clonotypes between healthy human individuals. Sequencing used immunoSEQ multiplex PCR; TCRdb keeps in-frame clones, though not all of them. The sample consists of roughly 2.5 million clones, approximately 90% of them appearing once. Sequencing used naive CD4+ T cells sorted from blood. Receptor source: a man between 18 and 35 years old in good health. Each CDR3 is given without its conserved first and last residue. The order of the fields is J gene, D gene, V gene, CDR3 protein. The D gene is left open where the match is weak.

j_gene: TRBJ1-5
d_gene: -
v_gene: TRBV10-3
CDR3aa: ASSQGNQPQH

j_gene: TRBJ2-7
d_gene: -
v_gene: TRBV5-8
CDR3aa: ASSSRPYYEQY

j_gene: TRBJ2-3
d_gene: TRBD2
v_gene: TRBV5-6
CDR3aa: ASSLYVGGSTDTQY

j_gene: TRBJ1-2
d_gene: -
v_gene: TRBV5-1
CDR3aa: ASSSGRLSGSYGYT

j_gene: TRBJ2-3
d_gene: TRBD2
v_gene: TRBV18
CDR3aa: ASSPSLAGGTDTQY

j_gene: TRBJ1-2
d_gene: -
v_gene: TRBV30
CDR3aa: AWGQGAYGYT

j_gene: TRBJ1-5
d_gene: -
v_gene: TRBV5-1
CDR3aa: ASSLAGRDPEPQH

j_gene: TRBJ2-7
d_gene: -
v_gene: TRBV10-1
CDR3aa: ASSERGDEQY

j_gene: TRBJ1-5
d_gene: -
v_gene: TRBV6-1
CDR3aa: ASVWGGDSNQPQH

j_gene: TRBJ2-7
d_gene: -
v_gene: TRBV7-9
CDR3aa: ASSPQAGVEQY

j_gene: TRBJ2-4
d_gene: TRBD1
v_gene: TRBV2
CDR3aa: ASSFGQGAAKNIQY

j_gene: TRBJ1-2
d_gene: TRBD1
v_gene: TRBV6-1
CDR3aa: ASSVGQTYGYT

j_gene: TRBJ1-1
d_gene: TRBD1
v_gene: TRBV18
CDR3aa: ASSNIQGGNTEAF

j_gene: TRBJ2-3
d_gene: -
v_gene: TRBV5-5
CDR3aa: ASSPSADTQY

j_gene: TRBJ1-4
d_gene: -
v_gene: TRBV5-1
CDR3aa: ASSGGPGTDEKLF

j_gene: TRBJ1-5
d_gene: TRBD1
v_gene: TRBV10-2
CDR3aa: ASSYGQGAQPQH

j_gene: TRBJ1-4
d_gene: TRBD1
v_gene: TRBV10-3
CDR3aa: AIGPGTENEKLF

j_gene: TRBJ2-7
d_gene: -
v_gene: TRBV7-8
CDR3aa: ASSLEGRSGGQY

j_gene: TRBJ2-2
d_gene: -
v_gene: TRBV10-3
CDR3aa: AISREWNTGELF

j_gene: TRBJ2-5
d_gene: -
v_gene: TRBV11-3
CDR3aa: ASSRSEKETQY

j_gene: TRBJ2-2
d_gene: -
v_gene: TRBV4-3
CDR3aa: ASSPGTYPDGELF

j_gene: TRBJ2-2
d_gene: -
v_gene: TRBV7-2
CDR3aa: ASSLDRGGTGELF

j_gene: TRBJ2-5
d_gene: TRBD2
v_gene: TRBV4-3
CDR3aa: ASSQEGGETQY

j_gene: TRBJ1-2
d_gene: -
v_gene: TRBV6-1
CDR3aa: ASSEAQGQLNYGYT

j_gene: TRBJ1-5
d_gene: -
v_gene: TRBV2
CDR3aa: ASTQGSNQPQH

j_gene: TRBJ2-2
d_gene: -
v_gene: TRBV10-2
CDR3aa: ASMVTGLYTGELF

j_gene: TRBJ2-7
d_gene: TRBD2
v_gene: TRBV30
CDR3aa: AWRKRSGMSHHEQY

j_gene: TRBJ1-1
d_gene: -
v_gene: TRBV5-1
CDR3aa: ASSLGTLLNTEAF

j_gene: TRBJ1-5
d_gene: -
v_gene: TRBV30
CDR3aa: AWNNGNQPQH

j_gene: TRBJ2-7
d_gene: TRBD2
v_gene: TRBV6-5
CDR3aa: ASSYGGGTKQY

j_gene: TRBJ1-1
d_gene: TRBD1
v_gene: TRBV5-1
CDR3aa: ASRERQGGTEAF

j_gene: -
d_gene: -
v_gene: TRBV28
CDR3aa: ASNSGGKDYEQY

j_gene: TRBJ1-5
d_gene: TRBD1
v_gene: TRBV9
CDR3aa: ASSETGRNQPQH

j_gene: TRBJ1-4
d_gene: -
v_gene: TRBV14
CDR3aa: ASSQIGAGEKLF

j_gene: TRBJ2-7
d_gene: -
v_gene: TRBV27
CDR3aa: ASPRPGWEQLTYEQY

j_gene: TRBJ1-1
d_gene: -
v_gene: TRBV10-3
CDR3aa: AISALDSIEAF

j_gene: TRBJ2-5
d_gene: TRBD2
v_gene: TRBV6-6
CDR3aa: ASRPSGGQETQY

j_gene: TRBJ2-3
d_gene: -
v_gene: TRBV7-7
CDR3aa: ASSLSPHGSGLDTQY

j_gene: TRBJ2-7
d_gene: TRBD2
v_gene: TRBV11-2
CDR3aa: ASSSGDSGSRSYEQY

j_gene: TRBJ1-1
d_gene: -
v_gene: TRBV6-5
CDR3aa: ASSYLRDSEAF

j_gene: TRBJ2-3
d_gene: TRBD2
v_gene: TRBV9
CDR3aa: ASSVTLSGRAEDTQY

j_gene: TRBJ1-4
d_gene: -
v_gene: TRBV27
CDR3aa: ASRQTATNEKLF

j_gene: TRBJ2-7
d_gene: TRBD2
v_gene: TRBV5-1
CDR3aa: ASSPRTSGSYEQY

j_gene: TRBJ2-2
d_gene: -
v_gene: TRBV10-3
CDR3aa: AFSTGNTGELF

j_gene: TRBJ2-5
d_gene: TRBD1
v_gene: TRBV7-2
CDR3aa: ASSFGQVLVETQY

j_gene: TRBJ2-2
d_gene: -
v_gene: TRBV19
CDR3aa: ASSVTGELF

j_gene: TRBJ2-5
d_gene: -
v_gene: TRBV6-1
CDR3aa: ASSESRAQETQY